Below, 24 T cell receptor beta chains from the same sample are listed, as sequenced in a study of T-cell memory formation after mild COVID-19 (dated by TCRdb to 2020 to 2023). The library was prepared using 5' RACE. Data came from an Illumina NovaSeq 6000. TCRdb cleaned the public reads at Q25 with fastp, built clones with MiXCR and kept in-frame beta chains. Each entry is one CDR3 protein sequence, shown with its most common DNA and genes. Here the sample has hundreds of thousands of distinct CDR3 sequences; 25% to 30% occur a single time. The top ten constitute about 14% of the sample. The specimen was PBMCs or a T cell subset sorted from them (not recorded which). These receptors all come from an adult woman who had mild COVID-19 (a few samples of this study predate the infection). The sample titles of this study are shuffled in the database, so cell type and time point are left out; the donor was told from shared clones.

The table lists this clonotype with a few counts. The chain links TRBV29-1 to TRBJ2-7, with D perhaps matching TRBD1 (7 bases). The CDR3 sequence is 11 residues long. Germline CDR1 is SQVTM and CDR2 is ANQGSEA. V was pared by 7 bases and J by 6 bases, with 13 bases between. DNA of the CDR3: TGCAGCGGCTCTCAGGGGGGCGAGCAGTACTTC. Amino acids: CSGSQGGEQYF.

The chain has TRBV6-5 and TRBJ1-1; maybe TRBD1 (5 bases). Looked up from germline, CDR1 is MNHEY and CDR2 is SVGAGI. Trimming took 6 bases from V and 7 from J, leaving 18 bases between them. CDR3 length: 14 amino acids. Here the CDR3 DNA reads TGTGCCAGCAGACCAACGGGACGTGCAAATGAAGCTTTCTTT. Translated, it gives CASRPTGRANEAFF.

In this sample, this clonotype turned up a few times. The chain combines TRBV7-6 with TRBJ2-7; 7 nucleotides agree with TRBD1. CDR1 is SGHVS, CDR2 FNYEAQ, per germline. Unmatched junction bases numbered 12, after V lost 2 bases and J lost 2 bases. The CDR3 is 17 amino acids. In DNA form, the CDR3 reads TGTGCCAGCAGCTTAAACAGGGGTCGAATGCGCCCCTACGAGCAGTACTTC. This sequence encodes CASSLNRGRMRPYEQYF.

The V gene is TRBV7-8, the J gene TRBJ1-4, with no clear D. Germline V gene sequence: CDR1 SGHVS, CDR2 FQNEAQ. Trimming took off 2 bases at V and 6 bases at J, with 19 bases between the two ends. The CDR3 loop spans 17 amino acids. Here the CDR3 DNA reads TGTGCCAGCAGCTTAAGGTCGGGCGAGCCCCGTGATGAAAAACTGTTTTTT. It is translated as CASSLRSGEPRDEKLFF.

The rearrangement uses TRBV5-1 and TRBJ2-2; perhaps TRBD2 as D (5 bases). Trimming shortened V by 10 bases and J by 7 bases, and 14 bases separated the two germline ends. The CDR3 totals 12 residues. CDR1 is SGHRS, CDR2 YFSETQ, per germline. The CDR3 reads CAPQGGSGELFF. CDR3 bases: TGCGCCCCCCAAGGAGGCAGCGGGGAGCTGTTTTTT.

This clonotype was seen a single time. The rearrangement uses TRBV19 and TRBJ2-5; TRBD2 matches 11 bases. The CDR3 extends over 15 amino acids. The V gene's germline CDR1 is LNHDA and CDR2 SQIVND (reference sequence). The junction had 6 bases not matched to a gene; V was cut back by 4 bases and J by 5 bases. CDR3 DNA: TGTGCCAGTAGTACCCGACTAGCGGGGTGGGAGACCCAGTACTTC. It encodes CASSTRLAGWETQYF.

The CDR3 bases are TGTGCCAGCAGCTTGGAAGCCTACAATGAGCAGTTCTTC. It codes for CASSLEAYNEQFF. The chain joins TRBV13 to TRBJ2-1, with D unresolved. The CDR3 extends over 13 amino acids. V was cut by 3 bases and J by 2 bases, with 5 bases left in between. The V gene's germline CDR1 is PRHDT and CDR2 FYEKMQ (reference sequence). The full variable domain, completed using reference TRBV13 and TRBJ2-1, is AAGVIQSPRHLIKEKRETATLKCYPIPRHDTVYWYQQGPGQDPQFLISFYEKMQSDKGSIPDRFSAQQFSDYHSELNMSSLELGDSALYFCASSLEAYNEQFFGPGTRLTVL.

This chain joins TRBV7-9 and TRBJ2-7; D is unclear. CDR3 length equals 15 residues. Deletions cut 5 bases from V and 2 bases from J, with 16 bases between. Germline assignment: CDR1 SEHNR and CDR2 FQNEAQ (reference sequence). CDR3 bases: TGTGCCAGCAGCACCTCCCTCGGCATTGCCTACGAGCAGTACTTC. It yields the protein CASSTSLGIAYEQYF.

The gene calls are TRBV7-2 and TRBJ2-7, with D uncertain. Germline V lookup: CDR1 SGHTA, CDR2 FQGNSA. Trimming took 3 bases from V and 4 from J, leaving 7 bases between them. The CDR3 runs 12 residues. The CDR3 DNA sequence: TGTGCCAGCAGCTTGAACAGATACGAGCAGTACTTC. This codes for CASSLNRYEQYF.

This clonotype was counted only a few times. V and J are TRBV6-2 or TRBV6-3 and TRBJ2-7; D gene ambiguous. The CDR3 totals 14 residues. CDR1 and CDR2 from the germline V gene are MNHEY and SVGEGT. Trimming cost V 7 bases and J 3 bases, with 16 bases left between them. The CDR3 is CASNPLGRSYEQYF. CDR3 nucleotide sequence: TGTGCCAGCAACCCTCTCGGCAGGAGCTACGAGCAGTACTTC.

This clonotype was seen only a few times. The chain carries TRBV4-3 and TRBJ2-7; TRBD1 might be the D (5 bases). Trimming removed 0 bases from V and 3 bases from J, with 15 bases in between. This CDR3 has 16 residues. Germline V gives CDR1 LGHNA, CDR2 YSLEER. This CDR3 is CASSQDRETAIYEQYF. The CDR3 nucleotides are TGCGCCAGCAGCCAAGACCGCGAGACAGCGATCTACGAGCAGTACTTC.

The V gene is TRBV20-1, the J gene TRBJ2-6; D not certain. Germline loops: CDR1 DFQATT, CDR2 SNEGSKA (reference sequence). V was clipped by 5 bases and J by 4 bases, with 12 bases between them. CDR3 length: 14 amino acids. The CDR3 sequence is CSAPIRLGANVLTF. The CDR3 DNA reads TGCAGTGCTCCGATCCGTTTAGGGGCCAACGTCCTGACTTTC.

This clonotype was observed a handful of times. The chain employs TRBV28 and TRBJ2-7, with D maybe TRBD2 (6 bases). Germline CDR1 MDHEN, CDR2 SYDVKM. The CDR3 loop spans 13 amino acids. V lost 7 bases and J lost 5, with 15 bases in between. The CDR3 region has the DNA TGTGCCAGCACCCCAAGCGGGCAGGACGAGCAGTACTTC. Its translation is CASTPSGQDEQYF.

This clonotype was counted only a few times. The chain joins TRBV5-1 to TRBJ2-1, with D unresolved. V lost 4 bases and J lost 6, with 11 bases in between. Germline CDR1 reads SGHRS; CDR2 reads YFSETQ. CDR3 length: 13 amino acids. CDR3 bases: TGCGCCAGCAGCGTAGGACGGCGCAATGAGCAGTTCTTC. It yields the protein CASSVGRRNEQFF.

Only a few counts were recorded for this clonotype. The J gene is TRBJ2-5, the V gene TRBV29-1; a weak D match, TRBD2 (5 bases). Germline CDR1 and CDR2: SQVTM and ANQGSEA. The CDR3 is 15 amino acids. V shed 0 bases and J shed 5 bases, with 16 bases lying between them. As DNA, the CDR3 is TGCAGCGTTGAAGATCAAACCTCCCGGAGGGAGACCCAGTACTTC. This codes for CSVEDQTSRRETQYF.

This sequence joins TRBV5-1 and TRBJ2-1, with D unresolved. The CDR3 sequence is 11 residues long. The germline V and J ends were trimmed by 4 bases and 6 bases, with 5 bases remaining between them. The germline CDR1 and CDR2 sequences are SGHRS and YFSETQ. The CDR3 sequence is CASSRANEQFF. The CDR3 DNA follows: TGCGCCAGCAGCCGGGCCAATGAGCAGTTCTTC.

The chain uses TRBV7-9 and TRBJ1-1, with unresolved D. Trimming removed 3 bases at V and 5 bases at J, with 4 bases between. This CDR3 contains 11 residues. Germline CDR1 SEHNR, CDR2 FQNEAQ (reference sequence). The CDR3 DNA follows: TGTGCCAGCAGCTTTCTTACTGAAGCTTTCTTT. It codes for CASSFLTEAFF. Variable domain in full (rest from reference TRBV7-9 and TRBJ1-1): DTGVSQNPRHKITKRGQNVTFRCDPISEHNRLYWYRQTLGQGPEFLTYFQNEAQLEKSRLLSDRFSAERPKGSFSTLEIQRTEQGDSAMYLCASSFLTEAFFGQGTRLTVV.

V and J are TRBV20-1 and TRBJ2-4, with TRBD1 identical over 7 bases. This CDR3 has 14 residues. Germline CDR1 reads DFQATT; CDR2 reads SNEGSKA (reference sequence). Trimming cost V 6 bases and J 0 bases; bases outside gene matches: 5. The CDR3 DNA is TGCAGTGCCACAAGGGGGCTAGCCAAAAACATTCAGTACTTC. Protein: CSATRGLAKNIQYF.

This clonotype was detected a few times. The chain joins TRBV29-1 to TRBJ2-3; no reliable D call. The V end lost 3 bases, the J end lost 1 base, and 5 bases lay between the germline ends. The CDR3 runs 12 residues. CDR1 and CDR2 (germline): SQVTM, ANQGSEA. Here the CDR3 DNA reads TGCAGCGTTGAGGACGGCACAGATACGCAGTATTTT. Protein sequence: CSVEDGTDTQYF.

This clonotype was picked up many times. This chain joins TRBV6-1 and TRBJ2-3; 9 bases agree with TRBD1. Germline V gives CDR1 MNHNS, CDR2 SASEGT. V shed 6 bases and J 4 bases; nucleotides not matched to a gene: 5. This CDR3 spans 14 amino acids. The CDR3 DNA is TGTGCCAGCAGGAAACAGGGGGCCGCAGATACGCAGTATTTT. Its translation: CASRKQGAADTQYF.

This clonotype has more than one count but fewer than ten. V is TRBV20-1 and J is TRBJ2-5; the D gene could be TRBD1 or TRBD2 (5 bases each). Germline V gives CDR1 DFQATT, CDR2 SNEGSKA (reference sequence). Trimming cost V 6 bases and J 5 bases, with 13 bases left between them. The CDR3 covers 12 residues. CDR3 coding DNA: TGCAGTGCCCCGACGTGGGGGGAGACCCAGTACTTC. It encodes CSAPTWGETQYF.

V is TRBV5-1 and J is TRBJ2-7; 13 positions agree with TRBD2. Trimming at V came to 0 bases and at J to 5 bases, leaving 5 bases not matched to a gene. Germline V lookup: CDR1 SGHRS, CDR2 YFSETQ. The CDR3 runs 16 residues. As DNA, the CDR3 is TGCGCCAGCAGCTTGGGGGGGACTAGCGGGATCAACGAGCAGTACTTC. Translation: CASSLGGTSGINEQYF.

This chain links TRBV15 with TRBJ2-7, with a tentative D call TRBD2 (6 bases). V was pared by 3 bases and J by 2 bases, with 14 bases between. The CDR3 sequence is 15 residues long. Germline V gene data show CDR1 as LNHNV and CDR2 as YYDKDF (reference sequence). The CDR3 is CATSRELARTYEQYF. CDR3 nucleotide sequence: TGTGCCACCAGCAGGGAGCTAGCGAGGACCTACGAGCAGTACTTC.

V usage is TRBV29-1 and J usage is TRBJ2-3; TRBD1 matches 10 bases. The junction had 5 bases not matched to a gene; V was cut back by 0 bases and J by 11 bases. The CDR3 is 13 residues long. CDR1 is SQVTM, CDR2 ANQGSEA, per germline. The chain's CDR3 is CSVEEGQGLGQYF. CDR3 DNA sequence: TGCAGCGTTGAAGAGGGACAGGGGTTAGGGCAGTATTTT.